These 30 T cell receptor beta chains came from one sample sequenced in a study of CD8 T cells in ankylosing spondylitis. Using its own MiXCR run on the 5' RACE reads, TCRdb lists one record per CDR3 protein. The sample shows 250,000 or so distinct CDR3 sequences, approximately 24% of them seen only once. The sequenced sample was blood, either unsorted or a sorted T cell fraction (not recorded which). The source is a male donor with ankylosing spondylitis or in good health (not recorded which).

This chain connects TRBV9 to TRBJ2-3; D is ambiguous. V gave up 0 bases and J gave up 6 bases, with 2 bases separating them. This CDR3 spans 11 amino acids. CDR1 is SGDLS, CDR2 YYNGEE, per germline. The CDR3 nucleotides are TGTGCCAGCAGCGTAGGGGATACGCAGTATTTT. It yields the protein CASSVGDTQYF.

The chain is built from TRBV6-1 and TRBJ1-5, with D unclear. The CDR3 spans 15 residues. Germline CDR1 is MNHNS and CDR2 is SASEGT. The V end lost 2 bases, the J end lost 1 base, and 9 bases lay between the germline ends. CDR3: CASSEHWRSNQPQHF. In DNA form, the CDR3 reads TGTGCCAGCAGTGAACACTGGCGGAGCAATCAGCCCCAGCATTTT.

This clonotype was seen just once. The V and J genes are TRBV27 and TRBJ2-7, with 12 bases matching TRBD1. Germline V gene lookup returns CDR1 MNHEY and CDR2 SMNVEV (reference sequence). The CDR3 is made up of 17 amino acids. The V and J ends lost 2 bases and 5 bases, in that order; junction bases with no gene match: 10. The CDR3 sequence is CASSLIPPGQGAHEQYF. In DNA form, the CDR3 reads TGTGCCAGCAGTTTAATTCCCCCGGGACAGGGGGCCCACGAGCAGTACTTC.

The chain carries TRBV18 and TRBJ2-1; D gene uncertain. This CDR3 is built from 15 residues. The V end lost 2 bases, the J end lost 1 base, and 9 bases lay between the germline ends. Germline-derived CDR1 and CDR2 are KGHSH and LQKENI. The CDR3 spells CASSPGLGSYNEQFF. CDR3 nucleotides: TGTGCCAGCTCACCAGGGCTGGGGTCCTACAATGAGCAGTTCTTC.

The V call is TRBV6-1, the J call TRBJ1-1, with 10 positions matching TRBD1. The CDR3 is 17 residues long. J gave up 4 bases and V 7 bases, and 15 bases lay outside the gene matches. Germline CDR1 and CDR2: MNHNS and SASEGT. The chain's CDR3 is CASNVDRDRGYSTEAFF. CDR3 sequence (DNA): TGTGCCAGCAACGTCGACCGGGACAGGGGATATAGCACTGAAGCTTTCTTT.

The chain has TRBV27 and TRBJ2-3, with D possibly matching TRBD2 (6 bases). This CDR3 region has 13 residues. V lost 5 bases, J lost 6 bases, and 12 bases lay in between. Germline CDR1 is MNHEY and CDR2 is SMNVEV (reference sequence). The DNA for the CDR3 is TGTGCCAGCAGTGGAGCGGAGGGTGATACGCAGTATTTT. It encodes CASSGAEGDTQYF.

This clonotype was seen repeatedly, ten times or more. The J gene is TRBJ2-3, the V gene TRBV29-1; 12 positions agree with TRBD2. The V gene end was trimmed by 8 bases and the J gene end by 3 bases; junction bases not matched to a gene: 6. Germline V gene sequence: CDR1 SQVTM, CDR2 ANQGSEA. The CDR3 totals 14 residues. The CDR3: CSLRGLAGTDTQYF. The CDR3 DNA is TGCAGCCTCCGCGGACTAGCGGGGACAGATACGCAGTATTTT.

The sample holds a few counts of this clonotype. V is TRBV6-1 and J is TRBJ2-7; the D gene is possibly TRBD1 (5 bases). CDR1 and CDR2 (germline): MNHNS, SASEGT. Trimming pared 5 bases from V and 0 bases from J, leaving 17 bases between. The CDR3 contains 16 residues. The CDR3 protein is CASSQPGSRGSYEQYF. Written as DNA, the CDR3 is TGTGCCAGCAGTCAACCAGGGTCCCGTGGCTCCTACGAGCAGTACTTC.

This rearrangement joins TRBV7-6 to TRBJ2-5; no clear D gene. This CDR3 contains 14 residues. V lost 5 bases and J lost 4, with 14 bases in between. Germline V gene data show CDR1 as SGHVS and CDR2 as FNYEAQ. The CDR3 DNA is TGTGCCAGCAGCAGCAACCCAACTGGAGAGACCCAGTACTTC. This encodes CASSSNPTGETQYF. Full variable domain (missing parts from reference TRBV7-6 and TRBJ2-5): GAGVSQSPRYKVTKRGQDVALRCDPISGHVSLYWYRQALGQGPEFLTYFNYEAQQDKSGLPNDRFSAERPEGSISTLTIQRTEQRDSAMYRCASSSNPTGETQYFGPGTRLLVL.

This clonotype appeared many times. The J gene is TRBJ1-1, the V gene TRBV9; D remains ambiguous. V lost 0 bases to trimming and J lost 0 bases, with 9 bases between them. Germline CDR1 and CDR2: SGDLS and YYNGEE. The CDR3 has 15 amino acids. The CDR3 region has the DNA TGTGCCAGCAGCGTAGGCCGTACAGTGAACACTGAAGCTTTCTTT. Translated, it gives CASSVGRTVNTEAFF.

At least ten counts were recorded for this clonotype. The gene calls are TRBV20-1 and TRBJ2-5; the D gene is possibly TRBD1 (6 bases). Trimming removed 0 bases at V and 5 bases at J, with 13 bases between. Germline V gene sequence: CDR1 DFQATT, CDR2 SNEGSKA (reference sequence). The CDR3 length is 14 residues. The DNA of the CDR3 is TGCAGTGCTAGAGAAAACAGGGTTTGGGAGACCCAGTACTTC. Its translation is CSARENRVWETQYF.

This clonotype has ten or more counts. V and J are TRBV9 and TRBJ2-5; the match to TRBD2 covers 9 bases. Germline lookup yields CDR1 SGDLS and CDR2 YYNGEE. The trim removed 0 bases at V and 2 bases at J, leaving 8 bases unmatched. The CDR3 consists of 17 residues. The CDR3 DNA follows: TGTGCCAGCAGCGTAGGGGCGGGGGGGAGAACTCAAGAGACCCAGTACTTC. This gives the protein CASSVGAGGRTQETQYF.

This clonotype appeared many times. As DNA, the CDR3 is TGTGCCAGCAGTTCCGACAGGCCCGATCAGCCCCAGCATTTT. Protein product: CASSSDRPDQPQHF. This rearrangement joins TRBV12-3 or TRBV12-4 to TRBJ1-5; tentatively, D is TRBD1 (6 bases). The CDR3 is 14 amino acids. Trimming cost V 4 bases and J 5 bases, with 12 bases left between them.

The CDR3 region has the DNA TGTGCCAGCAATGCCCTAGGGGGCTCCTACAATGAGCAGTTCTTC. It specifies CASNALGGSYNEQFF. The rearrangement uses TRBV12-3 or TRBV12-4 and TRBJ2-1; perhaps TRBD1 as D (6 bases). V dropped 7 bases and J dropped 0 bases, with 13 bases sitting between them. The CDR3 has 15 residues.

The chain links TRBV20-1 to TRBJ1-1; D might be TRBD1 (5 bases). Trimming took off 4 bases at V and 7 bases at J, with 22 bases between the two ends. The CDR3 extends over 15 amino acids. Germline CDR1 DFQATT, CDR2 SNEGSKA (reference sequence). CDR3 nucleotide sequence: TGCAGTGCTAAGGACCAGACACAGGTAAATGGTGAAGCTTTCTTT. This sequence encodes CSAKDQTQVNGEAFF.

This chain connects TRBV28 to TRBJ2-3; 9 bases map to TRBD1. The CDR3 is 15 residues long. Germline loops: CDR1 MDHEN, CDR2 SYDVKM. J was trimmed by 6 bases and V by 4 bases; bases with no gene match: 8. The CDR3 DNA follows: TGTGCCAGCAGTTCACCCGGACAGGGGAGCGATACGCAGTATTTT. Its translation is CASSSPGQGSDTQYF.

This clonotype was found many times. The V call is TRBV7-9, the J call TRBJ2-2; a possible D gene is TRBD2 (6 bases). The germline V gene encodes CDR1 SEHNR and CDR2 FQNEAQ (reference sequence). V was shortened by 4 bases and J by 3 bases, with 15 bases between the two germline ends. This CDR3 is 16 amino acids long. This chain's CDR3 is CASSSRGGLYTGELFF. The CDR3 bases are TGTGCCAGCAGCTCACGTGGAGGGTTGTACACCGGGGAGCTGTTTTTT.

The rearrangement joins TRBV6-5 to TRBJ2-1; 10 positions match TRBD1. The CDR3 sequence is 16 residues long. Per germline, CDR1 MNHEY and CDR2 SVGAGI. Trimming cost V 0 bases and J 8 bases; bases outside gene matches: 7. The CDR3 DNA reads as TGTGCCAGCAGTTACTCCGAGTGGACAGGGGGGGATGAGCAGTTCTTC. This translates into CASSYSEWTGGDEQFF.

This clonotype was found many times. V usage is TRBV12-3 or TRBV12-4 and J usage is TRBJ1-6; unclear D gene. Trimming pared 3 bases from V and 5 bases from J, leaving 8 bases between. The length of the CDR3 is 14 residues. The CDR3 bases are TGTGCCAGCAGTTTTCTAAAGAATAATTCACCCCTCCACTTT. Its protein product is CASSFLKNNSPLHF.

There are many counts of this clonotype. This chain connects TRBV7-8 to TRBJ1-4; no firm D call. The CDR3 has 15 residues. Germline lookup yields CDR1 SGHVS and CDR2 FQNEAQ. The V end was cut by 5 bases, the J end by 5 bases, with 15 bases between. The CDR3 DNA is TGTGCCAGCAGCGCCCCGGCGGGCGCCAATGAAAAACTGTTTTTT. This translates into CASSAPAGANEKLFF.

This clonotype was found a few times. This chain connects TRBV12-3 or TRBV12-4 to TRBJ1-1, with TRBD1 as a possible D gene (5 bases). Trimming shortened V by 4 bases and J by 7 bases, and 10 bases separated the two germline ends. This CDR3 is built from 12 residues. This chain's CDR3 is CASSYDSGEAFF. The DNA for the CDR3 is TGTGCCAGCAGTTACGACAGTGGTGAAGCTTTCTTT.

The rearrangement uses TRBV6-2 or TRBV6-3 and TRBJ2-7; weak D call: TRBD2 (5 bases). The CDR3 spans 12 residues. With 0 bases removed from V and 7 bases from J, the gap between germline ends came to 7 bases. The germline CDR1 and CDR2 sequences are MNHEY and SVGEGT. CDR3 protein: CASSYSPGEQYF. As DNA, the CDR3 is TGTGCCAGCAGTTACTCCCCGGGGGAGCAGTACTTC.

Ten or more counts support this clonotype. V usage is TRBV27 and J usage is TRBJ2-3; 9 bases fit TRBD2. With V trimmed by 9 bases and J by 3 bases, 13 bases remained unmatched. This CDR3 region has 16 residues. Germline-derived CDR1 and CDR2 are MNHEY and SMNVEV (reference sequence). The CDR3 nucleotides are TGTGCCAGTAAAAGTGGGCGGGGGGGCAGTACAGATACGCAGTATTTT. This encodes CASKSGRGGSTDTQYF.

The sample holds a few counts of this clonotype. V usage is TRBV29-1 and J usage is TRBJ2-1, with TRBD2 matching over 8 bases. After removal of 5 bases from V and 3 bases from J, the junction contained 0 bases not matched to a gene. CDR1 and CDR2 (germline): SQVTM, ANQGSEA. The CDR3 consists of 12 residues. The CDR3 region has the DNA TGCAGCGTTAGCGGGGGCTACAATGAGCAGTTCTTC. Protein sequence: CSVSGGYNEQFF.

V gene TRBV20-1 combines with J gene TRBJ2-1; 8 nucleotides match TRBD2. Germline CDR1 is DFQATT and CDR2 is SNEGSKA (reference sequence). CDR3 size: 17 residues. V trimming: 1 base; J trimming: 4 bases; junction bases outside the gene matches: 12. DNA of the CDR3: TGCAGTGCTAGAGGGGGGGTAGGAGCGGGGGAGTACAATGAGCAGTTCTTC. This encodes CSARGGVGAGEYNEQFF.

This clonotype was counted a few times. Here the CDR3 reads CASSLVLDNEQYF. CDR3 DNA: TGTGCCAGCAGTTTAGTCTTAGACAACGAGCAGTACTTC. The genes are TRBV12-3 or TRBV12-4 and TRBJ2-7, with unresolved D. CDR3 size: 13 residues. V shed 1 base and J shed 5 bases, with 9 bases lying between them.

V gene TRBV24-1 combines with J gene TRBJ2-3; 11 bases are shared with TRBD2. Germline V gives CDR1 KGHDR, CDR2 SFDVKD. The CDR3 sequence is 16 residues long. After removal of 3 bases from V and 5 bases from J, the junction contained 6 bases not matched to a gene. The CDR3 is CATSDRTSGQLDTQYF. DNA of the CDR3: TGTGCCACCAGTGATAGGACTAGCGGGCAATTAGATACGCAGTATTTT.

The gene calls are TRBV2 and TRBJ2-5; a possible D gene is TRBD2 (6 bases). Trimming removed 6 bases from V and 5 bases from J, with 19 bases in between. CDR1 is SNHLY, CDR2 FYNNEI, per germline. This CDR3 comprises 15 residues. This CDR3 is CASSPRTRGFETQYF. CDR3 nucleotide sequence: TGTGCCAGCAGCCCTAGGACCCGGGGGTTCGAGACCCAGTACTTC.

This clonotype was picked up many times. J is TRBJ2-7 and V is TRBV2, with D perhaps TRBD1 (6 bases). This CDR3 comprises 11 residues. CDR1 SNHLY and CDR2 FYNNEI come from the germline V gene. V was cut by 6 bases and J by 4 bases, with 7 bases left in between. The CDR3 spells CASRDSYEQYF. In DNA, the CDR3 is TGTGCCAGCAGGGACAGTTACGAGCAGTACTTC.

In its sample, this clonotype was seen many times. CDR3 loop: CASSPRDSNEKLFF. CDR3 coding DNA: TGTGCCAGCAGCCCCCGGGACAGTAATGAAAAACTGTTTTTT. The chain carries TRBV3-1 and TRBJ1-4; 7 positions match TRBD1. The V segment lost 4 bases and the J segment 4 bases; nucleotides outside the gene matches: 3. Germline CDR1 LGHDT, CDR2 YNNKEL (reference sequence). The CDR3 runs 14 residues.